This TCR beta chain was identified in a study of blood T cell repertoires in COVID-19. In the study overall: Acute-phase and convalescent COVID-19 samples originated in the United States, Italy and Spain.

In the authors' workflow: Amplifying reference gene primers gave estimates of nucleated cell counts. This table comes from immunoSEQ multiplex PCR, and its TCRdb copy is limited to in-frame clones, with some not included. That table supplies the V and J calls and clone size; D and trimming were determined from the DNA. Of around 150,000 clones listed, over 75% are singletons. Germline trimming cut 3 bases from V and 2 bases from J; bases unmatched to any gene: 4. The CDR3 consists of 14 residues. CDR1 SQVTM and CDR2 ANQGSEA come from the germline V gene. Source material: PBMCs or T cells enriched from blood (not recorded which). The sequence was obtained from a woman aged 45-65 years who had recovered from COVID-19. The gene calls are TRBV29-1 and TRBJ2-7; TRBD1 matches 10 bases. CDR3 DNA sequence: TGCAGCGTTGACACCGGACAGGGGGCCTACGAGCAGTACTTC. Protein product: CSVDTGQGAYEQYF.